One and the same sample provided the 21 T cell receptor beta chains below, sequenced in a study of blood T cell repertoires in COVID-19. Assay used: immunoSEQ multiplex PCR; TCRdb lists only in-frame clones, some missing. The table includes 62,000 or so clones, about 88% detected once. What was sequenced was peripheral blood. The receptors originated from a human donor in a cohort sampled during active COVID-19.

The chain recombines TRBV7-2 with TRBJ2-2; 7 bases fit TRBD2. J lost 2 bases, V lost 5 bases, and 8 bases had no gene match. This CDR3 comprises 16 residues. Germline CDR1 is SGHTA and CDR2 is FQGNSA. The CDR3 coding sequence is TGTGCCAGCAGCCCCATAGGGACTACTAACACCGGGGAGCTGTTTTTT. Amino acids: CASSPIGTTNTGELFF.

This clone was recorded a few times. The chain recombines TRBV30 with TRBJ2-3; 11 nucleotides agree with TRBD2. The CDR3 has 15 residues. V lost 6 bases to trimming and J lost 0 bases; unmatched junction nucleotides: 5. Germline CDR1 reads GTSNPN; CDR2 reads SVGIG (reference sequence). CDR3 nucleotides: TGTGCCTGCCATCGGACTAGCGGGAGCACAGATACGCAGTATTTT. This codes for CACHRTSGSTDTQYF.

The chain employs TRBV7-2 and TRBJ2-6; possible D gene TRBD2, 6 bases. Trimming pared 2 bases from V and 0 bases from J, leaving 17 bases between. The CDR3 runs to 19 residues. Germline CDR1 is SGHTA and CDR2 is FQGNSA. CDR3 sequence reads: CASSLKAGQAVSGANVLTF. As DNA, the CDR3 is TGTGCCAGCAGCTTAAAGGCGGGGCAGGCGGTCTCTGGGGCCAACGTCCTGACTTTC. Drawing the rest from reference TRBV7-2 and TRBJ2-6, the complete variable domain is GAGVSQSPSNKVTEKGKDVELRCDPISGHTALYWYRQSLGQGLEFLIYFQGNSAPDKSGLPSDRFSAERTGGSVSTLTIQRTQQEDSAVYLCASSLKAGQAVSGANVLTFGAGSRLTVL.

This clone was counted once. The rearrangement uses TRBV14 and TRBJ2-5; D gene uncertain. V lost 4 bases and J lost 1, with 7 bases in between. The CDR3 covers 13 residues. Germline V lookup: CDR1 SGHDN, CDR2 FVKESK. This CDR3 reads CASSPAAQETQYF. CDR3 DNA: TGTGCCAGCAGCCCCGCGGCCCAAGAGACCCAGTACTTC.

This clone occurred a few times. This chain joins TRBV5-1 and TRBJ1-5; D unresolved. CDR3 length: 15 amino acids. V was shortened by 1 base and J by 6 bases, with 14 bases between the two germline ends. Germline lookup yields CDR1 SGHRS and CDR2 YFSETQ. The CDR3 spells CASSLNGGIFQPQHF. CDR3 sequence (DNA): TGCGCCAGCAGCTTGAATGGAGGGATATTTCAGCCCCAGCATTTT.

This clone was counted a single time. The CDR3 DNA reads TGTGCCAGCAGCTACTGGGACACTAAAAACATTCAGTACTTC. Protein sequence: CASSYWDTKNIQYF. This chain uses TRBV11-1 with TRBJ2-4, with D possibly being TRBD1 (6 bases). The CDR3 is 14 residues long. Germline values: CDR1 SGHAT, CDR2 FQDESV (reference sequence). Trimming left V 4 bases short and J 4 bases short, with 11 bases between.

V gene TRBV2 combines with J gene TRBJ2-1; D is perhaps TRBD2 (6 bases). The germline V gene encodes CDR1 SNHLY and CDR2 FYNNEI. The CDR3 is made up of 14 amino acids. The V gene lost 6 bases and the J gene lost 5 bases, with 14 bases spanning the gap. The CDR3 sequence is CASRRGTANNEQFF. DNA of the CDR3: TGTGCCAGCAGGCGCGGGACTGCCAACAATGAGCAGTTCTTC.

This chain joins TRBV15 and TRBJ2-3, with a tentative D call TRBD1 (5 bases). Trimming took off 1 base at V and 0 bases at J, with 8 bases between the two ends. The CDR3 is made up of 15 amino acids. Germline loops: CDR1 LNHNV, CDR2 YYDKDF (reference sequence). The DNA for the CDR3 is TGTGCCACCAGCAGAGGACAGAGTAGCACAGATACGCAGTATTTT. This codes for CATSRGQSSTDTQYF.

The V call is TRBV29-1, the J call TRBJ1-2, with 8 bases matching TRBD1. V was clipped by 6 bases and J by 2 bases; unmatched bases: 5. The CDR3 runs to 13 residues. Germline CDR1 is SQVTM and CDR2 is ANQGSEA. The CDR3 is CSVARQGNYGYTF. CDR3 DNA sequence: TGCAGCGTCGCCCGACAGGGGAACTATGGCTACACCTTC.

The genes are TRBV3-1 (or the pseudogene TRBV3-2) and TRBJ1-1, with TRBD1 matching 7 bases. V was clipped by 6 bases and J by 5 bases; unmatched bases: 18. The length of the CDR3 is 17 residues. The germline V gene encodes CDR1 LGHDT and CDR2 YNNKEL (reference sequence). The CDR3 sequence: CASRPLPETGERTEAFF. The CDR3 DNA reads as TGTGCCAGCAGGCCCCTGCCAGAAACAGGGGAAAGAACTGAAGCTTTCTTT.

The rearrangement links TRBV19 to TRBJ2-3; perhaps TRBD2 as D (6 bases). Looked up from germline, CDR1 is LNHDA and CDR2 is SQIVND (reference sequence). CDR3 size: 14 residues. Trimming took 8 bases from V and 2 from J, leaving 14 bases between them. In DNA, the CDR3 is TGTGCCAGTCGTGGACGGGAGCCCACAGATACGCAGTATTTT. This gives the protein CASRGREPTDTQYF.

This chain joins TRBV24-1 and TRBJ2-5; 10 bases match TRBD2. Trimming at V came to 4 bases and at J to 0 bases, leaving 10 bases not matched to a gene. CDR1 is KGHDR, CDR2 SFDVKD, per germline. There are 18 residues in the CDR3. The CDR3 DNA sequence: TGTGCCACCAGTGAGGCTTCTTTTAGCGGGGGGTACCAAGAGACCCAGTACTTC. Encoded protein: CATSEASFSGGYQETQYF.

J is TRBJ2-7 and V is TRBV6-2 or TRBV6-3, with D possibly matching TRBD1 (6 bases). V was trimmed by 4 bases and J by 6 bases, leaving 19 bases between them. CDR1 MNHEY and CDR2 SVGEGT come from the germline V gene. CDR3 length: 15 amino acids. The DNA of the CDR3 is TGTGCCAGCAGTTTAGTACGGACAGACGTTGGCGAGCAGTACTTC. Translating gives CASSLVRTDVGEQYF.

This rearrangement joins TRBV5-4 to TRBJ2-3, with D uncertain. V shed 0 bases and J shed 0 bases, with 8 bases lying between them. CDR1 SGHNT and CDR2 YYREEE come from the germline V gene (reference sequence). The CDR3 extends over 15 amino acids. CDR3 in DNA: TGTGCCAGCAGCTTGGCTGGAGCTAGCACAGATACGCAGTATTTT. Its protein is CASSLAGASTDTQYF. Supplemented by reference TRBV5-4 and TRBJ2-3, the full variable domain reads ETGVTQSPTHLIKTRGQQVTLRCSSQSGHNTVSWYQQALGQGPQFIFQYYREEENGRGNFPPRFSGLQFPNYSSELNVNALELDDSALYLCASSLAGASTDTQYFGPGTRLTVL.

The genes are TRBV7-6 and TRBJ2-7; 9 bases match TRBD1. This CDR3 has 17 amino acids. V lost 3 bases and J lost 3; bases outside the gene matches: 12. CDR1 is SGHVS, CDR2 FNYEAQ, per germline. The CDR3 DNA sequence: TGTGCCAGCAGCTTCCGAGAGACGGGACAGGGTCTCTACGAGCAGTACTTC. Its translation: CASSFRETGQGLYEQYF.

The chain uses TRBV5-1 and TRBJ2-3, with D possibly matching TRBD1 (6 bases). Between the trimmed V and J ends, which lost 4 bases and 0 bases, there was a span of 15 bases. Germline V gene data show CDR1 as SGHRS and CDR2 as YFSETQ. This CDR3 is 16 amino acids long. Here the CDR3 reads CASSRNTGYSTDTQYF. For the CDR3, the DNA is TGCGCCAGCAGCAGAAATACAGGGTATAGCACAGATACGCAGTATTTT.

V gene TRBV28 combines with J gene TRBJ1-2; a weak D match, TRBD1 (5 bases). CDR3 size: 14 residues. CDR1 and CDR2 (germline): MDHEN, SYDVKM. Trimming left V 7 bases short and J 4 bases short, with 16 bases between. The CDR3 nucleotides read TGTGCCAGCATTATAGGCCAGGGTACCTATGGCTACACCTTC. Its translation is CASIIGQGTYGYTF.

The J gene is TRBJ2-5, the V gene TRBV5-4; D is undetermined. The CDR3 has 13 amino acids. CDR1 is SGHNT and CDR2 is YYREEE in the germline V gene (reference sequence). Trimming cost V 0 bases and J 1 base, with 4 bases left between them. Here the CDR3 reads CASSLAFQETQYF. The DNA for the CDR3 is TGTGCCAGCAGCTTGGCCTTCCAAGAGACCCAGTACTTC.

The chain links TRBV5-1 to TRBJ2-1; weak D call: TRBD2 (5 bases). Trimming removed 0 bases at V and 3 bases at J, with 10 bases between. CDR1 and CDR2 from the germline V gene are SGHRS and YFSETQ. The CDR3 is made up of 15 amino acids. CDR3 in DNA: TGCGCCAGCAGCTTGGCCAGCGGCGGCTACAATGAGCAGTTCTTC. As protein: CASSLASGGYNEQFF.

J is TRBJ1-2 and V is TRBV2; 8 bases align to TRBD1. The V and J ends lost 2 bases and 4 bases, in that order; junction bases with no gene match: 3. This CDR3 spans 14 amino acids. Germline CDR1 is SNHLY and CDR2 is FYNNEI. CDR3 bases: TGTGCCAGCAGTGAACAGGGGGCAAGCTATGGCTACACCTTC. Translating gives CASSEQGASYGYTF.

The J gene is TRBJ2-2, the V gene TRBV29-1; 11 bases line up with TRBD2. This CDR3 spans 16 amino acids. Germline V gene data show CDR1 as SQVTM and CDR2 as ANQGSEA. V shed 3 bases, J shed 4 bases, and the junction held 7 bases outside the gene matches. CDR3 DNA sequence: TGCAGCGTTGACCCTAATCTAGCGGGAGGCACCGGGGAGCTGTTTTTT. It codes for CSVDPNLAGGTGELFF.